The 7 T cell receptor beta chains presented below share a single source sample, sequenced in a study of shared clonotypes between healthy human individuals. This table comes from immunoSEQ multiplex PCR, and its TCRdb copy is limited to in-frame clones, with some not included. The sample holds roughly 720,000 clones; around 91% are singletons and the top ten take 34%. The sequencing sample was made of memory CD8+ T cells from PBMCs. Described subset: CD45RO+ cells pooled with CCR7-negative TemRA cells. These receptors were taken from a man younger than 30 in good health. Some clones in this sample may be carry-over from other donors' samples.

With respect to this clone: The junction and the germline gene differ at one end; a read error may be behind it. This rearrangement joins TRBV7-9 to TRBJ1-1; possible D gene TRBD1, 6 bases. This CDR3 spans 13 amino acids. The germline gives CDR1 SEHNR, CDR2 FQNEAQ (reference sequence). The CDR3 loop is CASSFPGASLSLF. The CDR3 region has the DNA TGTGCCAGCAGCTTCCCAGGGGCTTCCCTCTCCCTTTTT.

The chain uses TRBV4-1 and TRBJ2-7, with 8 bases that match TRBD2. The germline gives CDR1 MGHRA, CDR2 YSYEKL. This CDR3 contains 15 residues. J gave up 3 bases and V 4 bases, and 8 bases lay outside the gene matches. CDR3 in DNA: TGCGCCAGCAGCCTGGGATTAGCGGGGAGCTACGAGCAGTACTTC. Protein sequence: CASSLGLAGSYEQYF.

This chain uses TRBV28 with TRBJ2-7, with 10 bases that match TRBD2. CDR3 size: 19 residues. Trimming at V came to 3 bases and at J to 0 bases, leaving 14 bases not matched to a gene. Germline assignment: CDR1 MDHEN and CDR2 SYDVKM. CDR3 residues: CASSFPPGTSERLSYEQYF. CDR3 sequence (DNA): TGTGCCAGCAGTTTCCCCCCCGGGACTAGCGAAAGACTCTCCTACGAGCAGTACTTC.

The V call is TRBV21-1, the J call TRBJ2-2; TRBD1, the table's D call, lacks a check against the DNA. TRBV21-1 is a pseudogene segment. The CDR3 is 14 residues long. The CDR3 region has the DNA TGTGCCAGCAGCACCATTCAGGTGGCCGGGGAGCTGTTTTTT. This translates into CASSTIQVAGELFF.

The genes are TRBV15 and TRBJ1-1; D not certain. V was clipped by 1 base and J by 0 bases, with 12 bases between them. The germline V gene has CDR1 LNHNV and CDR2 YYDKDF (reference sequence). The CDR3 sequence is 16 residues long. The CDR3 sequence is CATSRGPGTMNTEAFF. In nucleotides, the CDR3 is TGTGCCACCAGCAGAGGCCCAGGAACAATGAACACTGAAGCTTTCTTT.

The chain uses TRBV7-9 and TRBJ2-5; D unresolved. The J call could be wrong; TRBJ2-7 is a better fit for the DNA end. This CDR3 spans 12 amino acids. Looked up from germline, CDR1 is SEHNR and CDR2 is FQNEAQ (reference sequence). CDR3 nucleotides: TGTGCCAGCAGCTTAACTGTTAACGAGCAGTACTTC. This gives the protein CASSLTVNEQYF.

J is TRBJ2-7 and V is TRBV6-5; no definite D call. The germline V and J ends were trimmed by 0 bases and 0 bases, with 12 bases remaining between them. In germline, CDR1 is MNHEY, CDR2 SVGAGI. The CDR3 is 16 residues long. The CDR3 loop reads CASSYSIPTHSYEQYF. The CDR3 nucleotides are TGTGCCAGCAGTTACTCGATTCCAACCCACTCCTACGAGCAGTACTTC.